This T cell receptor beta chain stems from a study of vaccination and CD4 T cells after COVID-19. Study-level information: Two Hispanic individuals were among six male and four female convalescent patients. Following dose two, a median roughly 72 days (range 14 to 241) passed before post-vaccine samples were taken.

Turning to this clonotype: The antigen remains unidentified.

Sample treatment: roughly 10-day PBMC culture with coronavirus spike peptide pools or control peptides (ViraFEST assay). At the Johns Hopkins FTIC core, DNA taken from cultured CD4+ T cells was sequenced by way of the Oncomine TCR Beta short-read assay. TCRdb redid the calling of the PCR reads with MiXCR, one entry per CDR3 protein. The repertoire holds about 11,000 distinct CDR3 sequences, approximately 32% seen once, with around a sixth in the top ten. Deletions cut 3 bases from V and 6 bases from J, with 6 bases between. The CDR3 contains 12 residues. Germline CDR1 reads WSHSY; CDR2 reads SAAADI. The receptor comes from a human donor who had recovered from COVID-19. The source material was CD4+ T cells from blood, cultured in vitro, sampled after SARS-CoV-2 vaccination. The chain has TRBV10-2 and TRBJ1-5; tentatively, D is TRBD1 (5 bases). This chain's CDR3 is CASSDGGQPQHF. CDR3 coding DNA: TGCGCCAGCAGTGATGGGGGTCAGCCCCAGCATTTT.